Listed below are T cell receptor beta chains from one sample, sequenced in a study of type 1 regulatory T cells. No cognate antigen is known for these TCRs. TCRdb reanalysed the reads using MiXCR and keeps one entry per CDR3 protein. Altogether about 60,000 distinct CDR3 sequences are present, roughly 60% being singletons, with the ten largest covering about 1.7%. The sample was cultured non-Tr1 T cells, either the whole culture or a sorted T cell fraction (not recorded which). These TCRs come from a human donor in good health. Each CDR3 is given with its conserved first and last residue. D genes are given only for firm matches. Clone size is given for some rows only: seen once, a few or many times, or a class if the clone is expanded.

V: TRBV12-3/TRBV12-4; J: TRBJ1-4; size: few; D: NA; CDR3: CASSQGTNEKLFF; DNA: TGTGCCAGCAGTCAGGGAACTAATGAAAAACTGTTTTTT
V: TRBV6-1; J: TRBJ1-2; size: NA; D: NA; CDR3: CASSGTPIFGANYGYTF; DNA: TGTGCCAGCAGTGGGACCCCCATATTTGGCGCTAACTATGGCTACACCTTC
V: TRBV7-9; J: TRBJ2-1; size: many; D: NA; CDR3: CASSLVRSGSLNEQFF; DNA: TGTGCCAGCAGCTTAGTTCGGTCCGGGAGCTTAAATGAGCAGTTCTTC
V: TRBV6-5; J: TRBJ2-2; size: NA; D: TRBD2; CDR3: CASSYISGLAGTGELFF; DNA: TGTGCCAGCAGCTATATCTCGGGACTAGCGGGCACCGGGGAGCTGTTTTTT
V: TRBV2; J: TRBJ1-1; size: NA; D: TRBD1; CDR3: CASRGQGDTEAFF; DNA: TGTGCCAGCAGAGGACAGGGGGACACTGAAGCTTTCTTT
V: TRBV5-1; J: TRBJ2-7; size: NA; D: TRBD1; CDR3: CASSPLRQGESYEQYF; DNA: TGCGCCAGCAGCCCGTTACGACAGGGAGAGTCCTACGAGCAGTATTTC
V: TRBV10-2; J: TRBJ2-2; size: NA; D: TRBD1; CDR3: CASSDDRDAGELFF; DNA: TGCGCCAGCAGTGATGACAGGGATGCAGGGGAGCTGTTTTTT
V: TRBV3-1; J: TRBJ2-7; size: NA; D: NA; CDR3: CASSQGPNYEQYF; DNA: TGTGCCAGCAGCCAAGGTCCCAACTACGAGCAGTACTTC
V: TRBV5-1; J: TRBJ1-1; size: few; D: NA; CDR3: CASSLGGDEAFF; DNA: TGCGCCAGCAGCTTGGGTGGGGATGAAGCTTTCTTT
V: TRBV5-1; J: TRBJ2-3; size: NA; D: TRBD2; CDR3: CASSPGTSGSTQYF; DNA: TGCGCCAGCAGCCCTGGGACTAGCGGCAGTACGCAGTATTTT
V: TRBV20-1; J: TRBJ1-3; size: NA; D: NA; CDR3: CSARDGDRSGNTIYF; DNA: TGCAGTGCTAGAGACGGCGACAGGTCTGGAAACACCATATATTTT
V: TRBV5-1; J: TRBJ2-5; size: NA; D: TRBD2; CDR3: CASSSKYTGTSGRETQYF; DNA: TGCGCCAGCAGCTCCAAATATACCGGGACTAGCGGGAGAGAGACCCAGTACTTC
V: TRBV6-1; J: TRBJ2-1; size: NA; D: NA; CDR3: CTIRDTNYNEQFF; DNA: TGTACAATACGGGACACCAACTACAATGAGCAGTTCTTC
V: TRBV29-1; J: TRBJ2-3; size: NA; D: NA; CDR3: CSVAATTDTQYF; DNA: TGCAGCGTTGCAGCTACCACAGATACGCAGTATTTT
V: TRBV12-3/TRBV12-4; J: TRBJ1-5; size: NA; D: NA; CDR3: CASRPAGSSNQPQHF; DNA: TGTGCCAGCAGACCCGCCGGCAGTAGCAATCAGCCCCAGCATTTT
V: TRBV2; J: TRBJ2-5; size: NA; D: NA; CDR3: CASSDQETQYF; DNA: TGTGCCAGCAGTGACCAAGAGACCCAGTACTTC
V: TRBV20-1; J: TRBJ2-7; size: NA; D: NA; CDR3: CSAKDWDRAYEQYF; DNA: TGCAGTGCTAAGGATTGGGACCGAGCCTACGAGCAGTACTTC
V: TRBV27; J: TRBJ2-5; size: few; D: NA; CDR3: CASSFAGSNQETQYF; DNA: TGTGCCAGCAGTTTTGCAGGATCAAACCAAGAGACCCAGTACTTC
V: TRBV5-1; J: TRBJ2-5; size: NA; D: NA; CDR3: CASSIGGGTTVETQYF; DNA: TGCGCCAGCAGCATCGGAGGCGGGACCACAGTAGAGACCCAGTACTTC
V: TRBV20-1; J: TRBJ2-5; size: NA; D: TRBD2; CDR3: CSGEEREGPPETQYF; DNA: TGCAGTGGAGAAGAGCGGGAGGGCCCCCCAGAGACCCAGTACTTC
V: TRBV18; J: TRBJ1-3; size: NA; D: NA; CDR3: CASSPPPGTSSGNTIYF; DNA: TGTGCCAGCTCACCACCGCCGGGAACCAGCTCTGGAAACACCATATATTTT
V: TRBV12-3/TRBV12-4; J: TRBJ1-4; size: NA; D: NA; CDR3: CASSFGQREKLFF; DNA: TGTGCCAGCAGTTTTGGCCAGCGAGAAAAACTGTTTTTT
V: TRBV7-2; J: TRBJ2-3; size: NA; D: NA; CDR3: CASSPIRSVRGGDTQYF; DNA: TGTGCCAGCAGCCCGATCAGGTCCGTACGAGGGGGAGATACGCAGTATTTT
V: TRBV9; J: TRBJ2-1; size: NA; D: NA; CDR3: CASSQKGGRGGSSYNEQFF; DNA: TGTGCCAGCAGCCAAAAAGGGGGGAGGGGCGGGAGCTCCTACAATGAGCAGTTCTTC
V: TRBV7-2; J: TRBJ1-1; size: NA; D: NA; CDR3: CASSLNYRNTEAFF; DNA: TGTGCCAGCAGCTTAAACTACAGGAACACTGAAGCTTTCTTT
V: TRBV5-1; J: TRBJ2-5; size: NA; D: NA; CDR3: CASSNRERVVLQETQYF; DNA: TGCGCCAGCAGCAACCGAGAGCGGGTCGTCCTGCAAGAGACCCAGTACTTC
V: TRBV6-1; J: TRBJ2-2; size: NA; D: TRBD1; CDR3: CASSEPGQGAYGELFF; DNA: TGTGCCAGCAGTGAACCCGGACAGGGGGCATACGGGGAGCTGTTTTTT
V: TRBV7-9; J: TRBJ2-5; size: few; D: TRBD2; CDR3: CASSLSGSGSKETQYF; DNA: TGTGCCAGCAGCTTGTCAGGTAGCGGGTCAAAAGAGACCCAGTACTTC